These 14 T cell receptor beta chains originate from one sample sequenced in a study of T cells in Graves' hyperthyroidism and ophthalmopathy. From RNA transcripts, TCR beta CDR3 regions were amplified. Carried out on the TCR CDR3, a first-round RT-PCR used the HTBI primer set. One entry per CDR3 protein results from TCRdb running MiXCR on the multiplex PCR reads. In the table there are hundreds of thousands of distinct CDR3 sequences, 45% of which are singletons. Sequencing was carried out using peripheral blood or thyroid tissue (not recorded which). These TCRs come from an adult man with Graves' disease, either hyperthyroidism or ophthalmopathy (not recorded which).

This clonotype was counted at least ten times. The chain employs TRBV10-3 and TRBJ1-1; D is unresolved. Per germline, CDR1 ENHRY and CDR2 SYGVKD. V was cut by 0 bases and J by 5 bases, with 10 bases left in between. This CDR3 comprises 14 residues. The CDR3 bases are TGTGCCATCAGTGAGTCTGTGGTGAGTACTGAAGCTTTCTTT. Protein product: CAISESVVSTEAFF.

The V call is TRBV15, the J call TRBJ1-4; D perhaps matches TRBD1 (6 bases). Trimming left V 3 bases short and J 8 bases short, with 16 bases between. Germline V lookup: CDR1 LNHNV, CDR2 YYDKDF (reference sequence). This CDR3 has 15 amino acids. The CDR3 is CATSSLRGQGEKLFF. The CDR3 bases are TGTGCCACCAGCAGTCTACGGGGGCAGGGAGAAAAACTGTTTTTT.

In its sample, this clonotype was seen once. V usage is TRBV7-2 and J usage is TRBJ2-5; D perhaps matches TRBD1 (6 bases). The germline V and J ends were trimmed by 5 bases and 4 bases, with 14 bases remaining between them. The CDR3 totals 14 residues. CDR1 SGHTA and CDR2 FQGNSA come from the germline V gene. For the CDR3, the DNA is TGTGCCAGCAGCCGAGCAGGGGAAGCAGAGACCCAGTACTTC. Amino acids: CASSRAGEAETQYF.

This clonotype was counted between two and nine times. The rearrangement links TRBV10-3 to TRBJ1-2; the match to TRBD1 covers 7 bases. The V gene's germline CDR1 is ENHRY and CDR2 SYGVKD. This CDR3 is 14 amino acids long. With 5 bases clipped from V and 1 base from J, the junction kept 4 bases outside the gene matches. CDR3: CAISKTGNNYGYTF. The CDR3 DNA sequence: TGTGCCATCAGTAAGACAGGGAATAACTATGGCTACACCTTC.

This clonotype was detected only a few times. This chain connects TRBV2 to TRBJ1-5; D remains unclear. CDR3 length: 13 residues. The ends were cut back, 5 bases at V and 7 bases at J, with 12 bases in the middle. CDR1 and CDR2 (germline): SNHLY, FYNNEI. CDR3 loop: CASSSDSTQPQHF. In nucleotides, the CDR3 is TGTGCCAGCAGTTCGGACTCGACCCAGCCCCAGCATTTT.

V and J are TRBV7-9 and TRBJ1-6, with 9 bases fitting TRBD1. CDR3 length: 15 residues. V dropped 6 bases and J dropped 10; count of bases not matched to a gene: 10. The germline V gene encodes CDR1 SEHNR and CDR2 FQNEAQ (reference sequence). The CDR3 is CASSLLQGAGSPLHF. CDR3 bases: TGTGCCAGCAGTTTGTTACAGGGGGCTGGATCACCCCTCCACTTT.

This clonotype was counted ten times or more. The chain employs TRBV9 and TRBJ1-6; D is uncertain. Germline V gives CDR1 SGDLS, CDR2 YYNGEE. The CDR3 sequence is 14 residues long. The V and J ends lost 2 bases and 3 bases respectively, with 6 bases between them. The CDR3 sequence: CASSVKVYNSPLHF. In nucleotides, the CDR3 is TGTGCCAGCAGCGTGAAGGTCTATAATTCACCCCTCCACTTT.

The chain joins TRBV2 to TRBJ2-5, with no clear D. Germline CDR1 is SNHLY and CDR2 is FYNNEI. V was cut by 2 bases and J by 0 bases, with 16 bases left in between. CDR3 length equals 17 residues. CDR3 in amino acids: CASSERTAPLYQETQYF. CDR3 sequence (DNA): TGTGCCAGCAGTGAACGAACAGCGCCCCTGTACCAAGAGACCCAGTACTTC.

This clonotype turned up a few times. The chain has TRBV7-2 and TRBJ1-1, with TRBD1 matching over 8 bases. J was trimmed by 3 bases and V by 1 base; bases with no gene match: 4. CDR1 and CDR2 (germline): SGHTA, FQGNSA. CDR3 length equals 15 residues. The CDR3 nucleotides are TGTGCCAGCAGCTTAGTGCCCAGGGGGCACACTGAAGCTTTCTTT. Protein product: CASSLVPRGHTEAFF. Filled out from reference TRBV7-2 and TRBJ1-1, the complete variable domain reads GAGVSQSPSNKVTEKGKDVELRCDPISGHTALYWYRQSLGQGLEFLIYFQGNSAPDKSGLPSDRFSAERTGGSVSTLTIQRTQQEDSAVYLCASSLVPRGHTEAFFGQGTRLTVV.

A single count supports this clonotype. CDR3 nucleotide sequence: TGCAGCGCCAGACCTTTAGCGGAAAACACCATATATTTT. It is translated as CSARPLAENTIYF. The J gene is TRBJ1-3, the V gene TRBV29-1; no firm D call. Trimming left V 7 bases short and J 6 bases short, with 16 bases between. The CDR3 loop spans 13 amino acids. In germline, CDR1 is SQVTM, CDR2 ANQGSEA.

This clonotype has ten or more counts. This chain connects TRBV12-3 or TRBV12-4 to TRBJ1-6, with D possibly matching TRBD1 (5 bases). V lost 3 bases to trimming and J lost 10 bases, with 10 bases between them. The CDR3 contains 13 residues. The CDR3 DNA reads as TGTGCCAGCAGTTTGCAGGGTGGATCACCCCTCCACTTT. It encodes CASSLQGGSPLHF.

This clonotype has just a few counts. The rearrangement uses TRBV19 and TRBJ1-5; D is possibly TRBD1 (6 bases). CDR3 length equals 15 residues. The germline V gene has CDR1 LNHDA and CDR2 SQIVND (reference sequence). V gave up 6 bases and J gave up 0 bases, with 12 bases separating them. The CDR3 reads CASRPQGHSNQPQHF. CDR3 bases: TGTGCCAGTAGGCCGCAGGGGCATAGCAATCAGCCCCAGCATTTT.

About this clonotype: One base away lies a much larger clone, so this may be a sequencing read error. The chain has TRBV10-3 and TRBJ1-5; D unresolved. This CDR3 is 13 amino acids long. Germline V gene lookup returns CDR1 ENHRY and CDR2 SYGVKD. The CDR3 DNA reads as TGTGTCATCAGTGAGTCTATTGGTCAGCCCCAGCATTTT. It encodes CVISESIGQPQHF.

The chain has TRBV5-1 and TRBJ1-2, with a possible D match to TRBD1 (6 bases). This CDR3 is 14 amino acids long. V dropped 4 bases and J dropped 4 bases, with 14 bases sitting between them. Per the germline V gene, CDR1 is SGHRS and CDR2 is YFSETQ. CDR3 sequence (DNA): TGCGCCAGCAGCCCCCACGGACAGTTCTATGGCTACACCTTC. It is translated as CASSPHGQFYGYTF.